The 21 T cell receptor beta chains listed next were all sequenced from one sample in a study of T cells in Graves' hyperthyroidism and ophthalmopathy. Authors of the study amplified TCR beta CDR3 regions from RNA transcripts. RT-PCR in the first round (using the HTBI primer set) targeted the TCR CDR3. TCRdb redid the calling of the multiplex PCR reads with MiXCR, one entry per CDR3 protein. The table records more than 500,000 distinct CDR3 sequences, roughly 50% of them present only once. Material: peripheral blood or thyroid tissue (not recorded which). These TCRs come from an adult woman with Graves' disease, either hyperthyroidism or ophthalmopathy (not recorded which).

Here the CDR3 DNA reads TGTGCCAGCAACCTCGGTCCAGGGGGGAGGGATGGCTACACCTTC. It translates to CASNLGPGGRDGYTF. V gene TRBV7-9 combines with J gene TRBJ1-2; 7 bases map to TRBD1. CDR1 is SEHNR and CDR2 is FQNEAQ in the germline V gene (reference sequence). This CDR3 is built from 15 residues. V trimming: 7 bases; J trimming: 6 bases; junction bases outside the gene matches: 14.

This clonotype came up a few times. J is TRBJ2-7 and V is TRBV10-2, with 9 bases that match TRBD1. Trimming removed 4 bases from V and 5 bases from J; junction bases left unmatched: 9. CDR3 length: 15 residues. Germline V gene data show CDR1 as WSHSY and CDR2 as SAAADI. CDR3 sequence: CASSVTGQGPHEQYF. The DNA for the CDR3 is TGCGCCAGCAGTGTAACGGGACAGGGACCCCACGAGCAGTACTTC.

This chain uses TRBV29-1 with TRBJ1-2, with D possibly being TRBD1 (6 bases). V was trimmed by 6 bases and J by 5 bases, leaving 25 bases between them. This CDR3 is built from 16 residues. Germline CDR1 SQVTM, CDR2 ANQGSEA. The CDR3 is CSVSPGSVQGGYGYTF. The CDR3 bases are TGCAGCGTGTCCCCCGGTAGTGTCCAAGGGGGGTATGGCTACACCTTC.

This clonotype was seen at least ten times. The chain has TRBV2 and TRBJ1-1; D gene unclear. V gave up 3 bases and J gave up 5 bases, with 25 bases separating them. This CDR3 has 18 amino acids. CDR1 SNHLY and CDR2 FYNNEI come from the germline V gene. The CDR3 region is CASSDGRPGVRLWTEAFF. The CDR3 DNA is TGTGCCAGCAGTGATGGGCGGCCTGGAGTGAGGTTGTGGACTGAAGCTTTCTTT.

The CDR3 is CASSLSSSASGRLTKETQYF. The CDR3 coding sequence is TGTGCCAGCAGCTTATCCAGCTCGGCTAGCGGGAGATTGACTAAAGAGACCCAGTACTTC. The chain joins TRBV7-9 to TRBJ2-5; TRBD2 agrees at 10 bases. With V trimmed by 2 bases and J by 3 bases, 18 bases remained unmatched. The CDR3 has 20 amino acids. Per the germline V gene, CDR1 is SEHNR and CDR2 is FQNEAQ (reference sequence).

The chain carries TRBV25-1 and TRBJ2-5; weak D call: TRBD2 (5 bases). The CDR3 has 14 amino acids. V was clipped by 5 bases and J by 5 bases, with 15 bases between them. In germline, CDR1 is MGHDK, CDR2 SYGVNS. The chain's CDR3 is CASSPTIERETQYF. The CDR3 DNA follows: TGTGCCAGCAGTCCTACCATAGAGCGGGAGACCCAGTACTTC.

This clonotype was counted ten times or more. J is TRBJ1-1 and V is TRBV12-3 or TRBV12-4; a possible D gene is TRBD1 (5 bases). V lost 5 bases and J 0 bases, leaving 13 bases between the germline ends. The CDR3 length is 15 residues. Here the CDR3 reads CASSPSGGVNTEAFF. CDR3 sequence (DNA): TGTGCCAGCAGTCCCTCCGGGGGAGTGAACACTGAAGCTTTCTTT.

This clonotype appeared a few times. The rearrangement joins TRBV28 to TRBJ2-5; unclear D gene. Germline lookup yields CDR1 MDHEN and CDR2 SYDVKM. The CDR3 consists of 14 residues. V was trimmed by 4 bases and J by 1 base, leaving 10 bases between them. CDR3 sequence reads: CASSSRNTQETQYF. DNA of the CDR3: TGTGCCAGCAGTTCCAGAAATACCCAAGAGACCCAGTACTTC. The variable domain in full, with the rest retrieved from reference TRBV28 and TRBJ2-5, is DVKVTQSSRYLVKRTGEKVFLECVQDMDHENMFWYRQDPGLGLRLIYFSYDVKMKEKGDIPEGYSVSREKKERFSLILESASTNQTSMYLCASSSRNTQETQYFGPGTRLLVL.

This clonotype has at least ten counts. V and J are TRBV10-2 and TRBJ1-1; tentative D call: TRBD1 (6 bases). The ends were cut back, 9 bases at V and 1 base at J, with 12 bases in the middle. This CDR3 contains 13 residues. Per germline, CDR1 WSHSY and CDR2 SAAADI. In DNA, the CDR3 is TGCGCCAGTATAGGGGGACAGAACACTGAAGCTTTCTTT. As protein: CASIGGQNTEAFF.

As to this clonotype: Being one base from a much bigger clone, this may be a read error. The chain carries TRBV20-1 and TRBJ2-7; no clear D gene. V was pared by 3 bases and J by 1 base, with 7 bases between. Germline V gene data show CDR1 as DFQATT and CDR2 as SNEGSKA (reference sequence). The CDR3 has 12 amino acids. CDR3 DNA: TGCAGTGCTAGCCCCAGGTCCTACGAGCAGTACTTC. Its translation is CSASPRSYEQYF.

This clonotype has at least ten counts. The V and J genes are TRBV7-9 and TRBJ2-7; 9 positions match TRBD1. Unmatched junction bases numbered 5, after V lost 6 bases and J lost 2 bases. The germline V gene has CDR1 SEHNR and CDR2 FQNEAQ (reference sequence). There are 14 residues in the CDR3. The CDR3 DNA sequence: TGTGCCAGCAGGGCCGGGACAGGGCCCTACGAGCAGTACTTC. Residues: CASRAGTGPYEQYF.

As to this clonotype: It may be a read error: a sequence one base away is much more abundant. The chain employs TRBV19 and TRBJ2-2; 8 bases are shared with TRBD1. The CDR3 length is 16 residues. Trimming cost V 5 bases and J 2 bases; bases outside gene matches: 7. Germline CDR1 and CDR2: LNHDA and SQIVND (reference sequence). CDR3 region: CASSLRQGSNTGELFF. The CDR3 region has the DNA TGTGCCAGTAGTCTTCGACAGGGGAGCAACACCGGGGAGCTGTTTTTT. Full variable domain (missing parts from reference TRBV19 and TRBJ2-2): DGGITQSPKYLFRKEGQNVTLSCEQNLNHDAMYWYRQDPGQGLRLIYYSQIVNDFQKGDIAEGYSVSREKKESFPLTVTSAQKNPTAFYLCASSLRQGSNTGELFFGEGSRLTVL.

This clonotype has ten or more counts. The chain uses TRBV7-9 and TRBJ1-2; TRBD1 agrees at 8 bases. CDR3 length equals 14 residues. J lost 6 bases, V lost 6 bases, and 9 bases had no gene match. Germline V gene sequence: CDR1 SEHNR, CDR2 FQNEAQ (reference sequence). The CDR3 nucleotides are TGTGCCAGCAGACCGACAGGGGTTATTCATGGCTACACCTTC. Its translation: CASRPTGVIHGYTF.

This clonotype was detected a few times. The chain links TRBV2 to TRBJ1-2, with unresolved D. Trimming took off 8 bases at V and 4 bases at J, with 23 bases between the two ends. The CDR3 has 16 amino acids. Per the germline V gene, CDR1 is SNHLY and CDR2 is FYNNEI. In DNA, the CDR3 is TGTGCCAGCTCTACCACATCGGAACAGCTACCCTATGGCTACACCTTC. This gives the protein CASSTTSEQLPYGYTF.

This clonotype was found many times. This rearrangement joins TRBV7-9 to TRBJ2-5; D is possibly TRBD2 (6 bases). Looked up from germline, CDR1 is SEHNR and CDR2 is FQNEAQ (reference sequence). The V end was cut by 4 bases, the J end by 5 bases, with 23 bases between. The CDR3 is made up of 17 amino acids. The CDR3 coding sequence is TGTGCCAGCAGCTCCCGAATACTAGCCGGCACTCGGGAGACCCAGTACTTC. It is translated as CASSSRILAGTRETQYF. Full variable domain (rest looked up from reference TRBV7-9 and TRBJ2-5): DTGVSQNPRHKITKRGQNVTFRCDPISEHNRLYWYRQTLGQGPEFLTYFQNEAQLEKSRLLSDRFSAERPKGSFSTLEIQRTEQGDSAMYLCASSSRILAGTRETQYFGPGTRLLVL.

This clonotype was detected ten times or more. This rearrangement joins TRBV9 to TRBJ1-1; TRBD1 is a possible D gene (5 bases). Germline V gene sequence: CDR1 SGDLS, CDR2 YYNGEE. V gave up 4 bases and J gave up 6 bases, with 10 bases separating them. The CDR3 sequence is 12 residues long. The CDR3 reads CASSRGGAEAFF. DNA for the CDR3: TGTGCCAGCAGCAGGGGAGGAGCTGAAGCTTTCTTT. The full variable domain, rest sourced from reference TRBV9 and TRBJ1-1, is DSGVTQTPKHLITATGQRVTLRCSPRSGDLSVYWYQQSLDQGLQFLIQYYNGEERAKGNILERFSAQQFPDLHSELNLSSLELGDSALYFCASSRGGAEAFFGQGTRLTVV.

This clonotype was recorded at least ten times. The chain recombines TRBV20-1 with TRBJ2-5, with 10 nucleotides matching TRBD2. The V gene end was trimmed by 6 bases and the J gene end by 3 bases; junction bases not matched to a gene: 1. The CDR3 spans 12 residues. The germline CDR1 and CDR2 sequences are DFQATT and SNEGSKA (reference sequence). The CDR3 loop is CSALAGEETQYF. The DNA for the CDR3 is TGCAGTGCCCTAGCGGGAGAAGAGACCCAGTACTTC.

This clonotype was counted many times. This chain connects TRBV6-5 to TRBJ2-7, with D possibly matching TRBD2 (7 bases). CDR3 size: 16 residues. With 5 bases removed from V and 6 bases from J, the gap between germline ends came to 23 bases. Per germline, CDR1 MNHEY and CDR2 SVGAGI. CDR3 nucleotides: TGTGCCAGCAGTAGGGGGGGCGTGGTAGCGGCCAGCGAGCAGTACTTC. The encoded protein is CASSRGGVVAASEQYF.

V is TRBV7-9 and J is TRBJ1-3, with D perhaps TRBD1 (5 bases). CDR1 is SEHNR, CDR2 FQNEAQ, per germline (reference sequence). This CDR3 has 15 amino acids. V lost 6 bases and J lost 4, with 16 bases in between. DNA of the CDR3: TGTGCCAGCAGTCCGGCCAGGGTTTCAGGAAACACCATATATTTT. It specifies CASSPARVSGNTIYF.

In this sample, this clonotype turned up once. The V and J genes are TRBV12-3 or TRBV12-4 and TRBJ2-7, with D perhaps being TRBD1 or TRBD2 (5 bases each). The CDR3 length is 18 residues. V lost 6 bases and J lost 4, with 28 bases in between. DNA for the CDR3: TGTGCCAGCAGCCCTGGGGGAACCATAGGAAGGCGGGTGTACGAGCAGTACTTC. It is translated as CASSPGGTIGRRVYEQYF.

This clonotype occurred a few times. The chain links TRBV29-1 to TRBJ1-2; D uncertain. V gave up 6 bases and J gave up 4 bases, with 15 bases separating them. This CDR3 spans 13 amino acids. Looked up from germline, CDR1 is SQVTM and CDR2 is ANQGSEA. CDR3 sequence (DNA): TGCAGCGTCGACCGGCCTGCGGGCTATGGCTACACCTTC. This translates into CSVDRPAGYGYTF. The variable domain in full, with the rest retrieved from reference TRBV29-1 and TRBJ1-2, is SAVISQKPSRDICQRGTSLTIQCQVDSQVTMMFWYRQQPGQSLTLIATANQGSEATYESGFVIDKFPISRPNLTFSTLTVSNMSPEDSSIYLCSVDRPAGYGYTFGSGTRLTVV.